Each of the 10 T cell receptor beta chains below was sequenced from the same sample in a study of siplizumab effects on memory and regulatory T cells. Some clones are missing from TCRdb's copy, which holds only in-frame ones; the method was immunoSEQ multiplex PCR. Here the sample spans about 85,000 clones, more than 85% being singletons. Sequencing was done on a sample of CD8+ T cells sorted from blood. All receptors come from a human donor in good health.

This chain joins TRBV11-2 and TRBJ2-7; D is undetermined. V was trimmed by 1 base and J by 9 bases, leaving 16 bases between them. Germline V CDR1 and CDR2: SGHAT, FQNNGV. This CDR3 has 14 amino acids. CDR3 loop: CASSLARTPKGQYF. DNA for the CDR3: TGTGCCAGCAGCTTAGCACGGACCCCTAAAGGGCAGTACTTC.

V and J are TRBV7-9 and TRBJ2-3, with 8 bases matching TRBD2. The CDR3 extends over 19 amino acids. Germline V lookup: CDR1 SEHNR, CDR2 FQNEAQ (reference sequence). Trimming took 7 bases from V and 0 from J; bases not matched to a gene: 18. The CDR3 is CASTPRGGSGWYSTDTQYF. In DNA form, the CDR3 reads TGTGCCAGCACCCCACGGGGGGGATCGGGATGGTATAGCACAGATACGCAGTATTTT.

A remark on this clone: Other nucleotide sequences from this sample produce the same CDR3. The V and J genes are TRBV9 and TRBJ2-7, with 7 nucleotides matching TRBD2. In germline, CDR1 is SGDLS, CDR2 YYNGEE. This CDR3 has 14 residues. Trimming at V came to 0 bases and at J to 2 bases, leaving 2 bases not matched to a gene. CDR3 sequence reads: CASSVASGPYEQYF. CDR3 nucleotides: TGTGCCAGCAGCGTAGCTAGCGGCCCCTACGAGCAGTACTTC.

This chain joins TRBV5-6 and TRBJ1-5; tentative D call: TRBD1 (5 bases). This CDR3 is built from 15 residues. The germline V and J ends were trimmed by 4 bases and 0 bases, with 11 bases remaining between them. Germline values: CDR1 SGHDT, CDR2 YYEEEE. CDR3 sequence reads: CASSTGPYSNQPQHF. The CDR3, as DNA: TGTGCCAGCAGCACGGGGCCGTATAGCAATCAGCCCCAGCATTTT.

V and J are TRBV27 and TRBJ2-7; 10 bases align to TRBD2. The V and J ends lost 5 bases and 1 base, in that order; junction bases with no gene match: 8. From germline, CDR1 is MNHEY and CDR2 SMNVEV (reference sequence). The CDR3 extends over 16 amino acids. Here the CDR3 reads CASSPSLAGRSYEQYF. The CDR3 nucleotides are TGTGCCAGCAGTCCCTCACTAGCGGGGAGATCCTACGAGCAGTACTTC.

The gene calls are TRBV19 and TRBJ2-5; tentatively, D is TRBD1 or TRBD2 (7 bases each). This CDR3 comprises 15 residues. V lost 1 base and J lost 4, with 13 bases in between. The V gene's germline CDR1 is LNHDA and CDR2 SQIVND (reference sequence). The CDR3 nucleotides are TGTGCCAGTAGTATAGGAAGCAGGGGGGGAGAGACCCAGTACTTC. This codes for CASSIGSRGGETQYF.

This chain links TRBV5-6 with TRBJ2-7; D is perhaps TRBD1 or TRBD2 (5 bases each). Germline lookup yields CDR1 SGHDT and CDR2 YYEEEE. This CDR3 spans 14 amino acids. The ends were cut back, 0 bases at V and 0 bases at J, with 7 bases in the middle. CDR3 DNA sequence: TGTGCCAGCAGCTTGGGAGGGGCCTCCTACGAGCAGTACTTC. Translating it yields CASSLGGASYEQYF.

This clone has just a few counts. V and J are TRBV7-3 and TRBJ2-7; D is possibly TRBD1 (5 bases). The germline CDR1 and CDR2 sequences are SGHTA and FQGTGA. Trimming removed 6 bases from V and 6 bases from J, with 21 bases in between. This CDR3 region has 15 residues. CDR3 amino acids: CASRTIDSRWLEQYF. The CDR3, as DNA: TGTGCCAGCAGAACGATTGACAGCCGGTGGCTCGAGCAGTACTTC. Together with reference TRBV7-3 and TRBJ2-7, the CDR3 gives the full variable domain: GAGVSQTPSNKVTEKGKYVELRCDPISGHTALYWYRQSLGQGPEFLIYFQGTGAADDSGLPNDRFFAVRPEGSVSTLKIQRTERGDSAVYLCASRTIDSRWLEQYFGPGTRLTVT.

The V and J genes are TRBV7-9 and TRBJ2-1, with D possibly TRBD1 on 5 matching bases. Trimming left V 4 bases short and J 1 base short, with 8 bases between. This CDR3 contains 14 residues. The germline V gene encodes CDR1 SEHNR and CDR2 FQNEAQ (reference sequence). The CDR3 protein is CASSSTGSYNEQFF. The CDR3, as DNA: TGTGCCAGCAGCTCCACAGGATCCTACAATGAGCAGTTCTTC.

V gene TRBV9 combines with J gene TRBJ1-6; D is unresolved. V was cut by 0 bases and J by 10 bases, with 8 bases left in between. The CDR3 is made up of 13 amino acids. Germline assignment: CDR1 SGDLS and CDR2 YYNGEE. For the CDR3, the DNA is TGTGCCAGCAGCGTAGAGGGTCCCTCACCCCTCCACTTT. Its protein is CASSVEGPSPLHF.